These 30 T cell receptor beta chains were all obtained from the same sample, sequenced in a study of blood T cell repertoires in COVID-19. Profiling relied on immunoSEQ multiplex PCR, and the TCRdb table lists in-frame clones only, not all of them. The table shows around 250,000 clones, with approximately 88% occurring only once. The sequenced sample consisted of PBMCs or T cells enriched from blood (not recorded which). The receptor set was obtained from a woman in her thirties or forties with acute COVID-19.

The CDR3, as DNA: TGCGCCAGCTCGGGATACACTAATGAAAAACTGTTTTTT. It specifies CASSGYTNEKLFF. The rearrangement uses TRBV10-1 and TRBJ1-4; D uncertain. CDR1 WNHNN and CDR2 SYGVQD come from the germline V gene (reference sequence). The CDR3 covers 13 residues. V gave up 8 bases and J gave up 2 bases, with 9 bases separating them.

The chain uses TRBV27 and TRBJ2-3; TRBD2 aligns across 11 bases. J was trimmed by 4 bases and V by 7 bases; bases with no gene match: 1. Germline CDR1 and CDR2: MNHEY and SMNVEV (reference sequence). The CDR3 has 13 residues. CDR3 in DNA: TGTGCCAGCATAGCGGGAGGGTCAGATACGCAGTATTTT. Encoded protein: CASIAGGSDTQYF.

The chain joins TRBV29-1 to TRBJ2-1; D is unclear. Between the trimmed V and J ends, which lost 3 bases and 2 bases, there was a span of 14 bases. CDR1 SQVTM and CDR2 ANQGSEA come from the germline V gene. This CDR3 contains 15 residues. The CDR3 coding sequence is TGCAGCGTTGATGGCAGTCCGGAGACCTACAATGAGCAGTTCTTC. Translating it yields CSVDGSPETYNEQFF.

This clone was detected a few times. The chain combines TRBV15 with TRBJ1-4; a weak D match, TRBD1 (5 bases). There are 15 residues in the CDR3. Germline CDR1 reads LNHNV; CDR2 reads YYDKDF (reference sequence). The germline V and J ends were trimmed by 3 bases and 6 bases, with 14 bases remaining between them. The CDR3 DNA sequence: TGTGCCACCAGCAGGGCTGGGGGGACCGATGAAAAACTGTTTTTT. It translates to CATSRAGGTDEKLFF.

This clone has only one observation. The chain has TRBV19 and TRBJ2-1; TRBD1 matches 12 bases. CDR1 LNHDA and CDR2 SQIVND come from the germline V gene (reference sequence). Trimming removed 5 bases from V and 9 bases from J; junction bases left unmatched: 5. The CDR3 covers 14 residues. CDR3 loop: CASSQGQGASEQFF. In DNA, the CDR3 is TGTGCCAGTAGTCAGGGACAGGGGGCCTCTGAGCAGTTCTTC.

This sequence joins TRBV24-1 and TRBJ2-3, with TRBD2 matching 13 bases. The J segment lost 3 bases and the V segment lost 5 bases, leaving 10 bases of the junction unmatched. Germline CDR1 KGHDR, CDR2 SFDVKD. CDR3 length: 18 amino acids. CDR3 sequence (DNA): TGTGCCACCAGTGGGATGCTAGGACTAGCGGGAGATACAGATACGCAGTATTTT. Translated: CATSGMLGLAGDTDTQYF.

The genes are TRBV5-6 and TRBJ1-2; 9 bases align to TRBD1. V dropped 2 bases and J dropped 1; count of bases not matched to a gene: 6. CDR1 and CDR2 from the germline V gene are SGHDT and YYEEEE. The CDR3 contains 16 residues. CDR3 protein: CASSFMGQGINYGYTF. The CDR3 nucleotides are TGTGCCAGCAGCTTCATGGGACAGGGAATTAACTATGGCTACACCTTC.

V gene TRBV15 combines with J gene TRBJ1-3; unclear D gene. This CDR3 comprises 15 residues. V was trimmed by 1 base and J by 6 bases, leaving 13 bases between them. Per the germline V gene, CDR1 is LNHNV and CDR2 is YYDKDF (reference sequence). CDR3: CATSRGPDLENTIYF. Here the CDR3 DNA reads TGTGCCACCAGCAGAGGACCCGACTTGGAAAACACCATATATTTT. Full variable domain (missing parts from reference TRBV15 and TRBJ1-3): DAMVIQNPRYQVTQFGKPVTLSCSQTLNHNVMYWYQQKSSQAPKLLFHYYDKDFNNEADTPDNFQSRRPNTSFCFLDIRSPGLGDTAMYLCATSRGPDLENTIYFGEGSWLTVV.

The chain links TRBV19 to TRBJ2-1, with 10 bases identical to TRBD2. Trimming took 5 bases from V and 6 from J; bases not matched to a gene: 10. The CDR3 has 16 amino acids. CDR1 and CDR2 from the germline V gene are LNHDA and SQIVND (reference sequence). The CDR3 bases are TGTGCCAGTAGTCCCATGGTGGCTAGCGGGAGCAATGAGCAGTTCTTC. It encodes CASSPMVASGSNEQFF.

This chain links TRBV28 with TRBJ1-6, with unresolved D. Germline V gene data show CDR1 as MDHEN and CDR2 as SYDVKM. This CDR3 is 14 amino acids long. Trimming shortened V by 7 bases and J by 6 bases, and 13 bases separated the two germline ends. CDR3 DNA: TGTGCCAGCATTCCGGGGAGGATTAATTCACCCCTCCACTTT. It translates to CASIPGRINSPLHF.

This clone turned up a few times. The gene calls are TRBV11-2 and TRBJ2-5, with TRBD1 as a possible D gene (6 bases). Germline CDR1 reads SGHAT; CDR2 reads FQNNGV. V was cut by 5 bases and J by 4 bases, with 26 bases left in between. This CDR3 has 18 amino acids. For the CDR3, the DNA is TGTGCCAGCAGCGATAGGGGGTCCGACGTCGGCGTACGAGAGACCCAGTACTTC. It yields the protein CASSDRGSDVGVRETQYF.

The V gene is TRBV28, the J gene TRBJ2-5; tentative D call: TRBD2 (6 bases). Germline values: CDR1 MDHEN, CDR2 SYDVKM. The V end was cut by 3 bases, the J end by 1 base, with 9 bases between. The CDR3 loop spans 14 amino acids. The CDR3: CASSLRDPQETQYF. CDR3 in DNA: TGTGCCAGCAGTTTGCGGGACCCCCAAGAGACCCAGTACTTC.

The chain recombines TRBV30 with TRBJ1-1; D not certain. The germline V gene encodes CDR1 GTSNPN and CDR2 SVGIG (reference sequence). The CDR3 is 13 amino acids. V lost 2 bases, J lost 7 bases, and 14 bases lay in between. CDR3 sequence reads: CAWSWRANVEAFF. As DNA, the CDR3 is TGTGCCTGGAGTTGGCGGGCTAATGTTGAAGCTTTCTTT.

The chain recombines TRBV11-3 with TRBJ1-3; TRBD1 might be the D (5 bases). The V gene's germline CDR1 is SGHNT and CDR2 YENEEA. The CDR3 extends over 16 amino acids. With 5 bases removed from V and 0 bases from J, the gap between germline ends came to 14 bases. The CDR3 loop is CASSGGDSYSGNTIYF. CDR3 sequence (DNA): TGTGCCAGCAGCGGGGGGGACTCTTACTCTGGAAACACCATATATTTT.

Of note for this clone: Sequence at one end of the junction differs from germline and may be a read error. The chain carries TRBV7-7 and TRBJ2-1; D unresolved. From germline, CDR1 is SSHAT and CDR2 FNYEAQ (reference sequence). The CDR3 length is 13 residues. The DNA for the CDR3 is TGTGCTAGCAGCTTAACCCGGGTGCATGAGCAGTTCTTC. It is translated as CASSLTRVHEQFF. Full variable domain (rest looked up from reference TRBV7-7 and TRBJ2-1): GAGVSQSPRYKVTKRGQDVTLRCDPISSHATLYWYQQALGQGPEFLTYFNYEAQPDKSGLPSDRFSAERPEGSISTLTIQRTEQRDSAMYRCASSLTRVHEQFFGPGTRLTVL.

The chain has TRBV18 and TRBJ1-5; tentative D call: TRBD1 (5 bases). This CDR3 is built from 14 residues. Per the germline V gene, CDR1 is KGHSH and CDR2 is LQKENI. Trimming removed 2 bases at V and 2 bases at J, with 7 bases between. The CDR3 region is CASSPGAGNQPQHF. The CDR3, as DNA: TGTGCCAGCTCACCAGGGGCTGGCAATCAGCCCCAGCATTTT.

This clone was found once. V and J are TRBV7-8 and TRBJ1-3, with D unclear. The germline V gene has CDR1 SGHVS and CDR2 FQNEAQ. CDR3 length: 14 residues. V was shortened by 8 bases and J by 0 bases, with 11 bases between the two germline ends. This chain's CDR3 is CASALQSSGNTIYF. The CDR3 DNA sequence: TGTGCCAGCGCGCTTCAAAGCTCTGGAAACACCATATATTTT.

The chain uses TRBV7-9 and TRBJ2-2; unclear D gene. Germline V gene lookup returns CDR1 SEHNR and CDR2 FQNEAQ (reference sequence). V lost 5 bases to trimming and J lost 4 bases, with 8 bases between them. CDR3 length equals 13 residues. The CDR3 protein is CASSTWATGELFF. The CDR3, as DNA: TGTGCCAGCAGCACCTGGGCCACCGGGGAGCTGTTTTTT.

The chain has TRBV5-1 and TRBJ2-2, with 10 bases matching TRBD1. This CDR3 has 15 amino acids. Trimming removed 3 bases from V and 3 bases from J; junction bases left unmatched: 2. Germline V CDR1 and CDR2: SGHRS, YFSETQ. CDR3 nucleotide sequence: TGCGCCAGCAGCTCCGGACAGGGGGACACCGGGGAGCTGTTTTTT. This codes for CASSSGQGDTGELFF.

The chain has TRBV28 and TRBJ1-4; tentatively, D is TRBD1 (6 bases). The ends were cut back, 7 bases at V and 3 bases at J, with 12 bases in the middle. CDR3 size: 14 residues. CDR1 is MDHEN, CDR2 SYDVKM, per germline. The CDR3 DNA follows: TGTGCCAGCACCAGGGGCGGGCCTAATGAAAAACTGTTTTTT. As protein: CASTRGGPNEKLFF.

V gene TRBV19 combines with J gene TRBJ2-2, with 7 bases lining up with TRBD2. V shed 6 bases, J shed 3 bases, and the junction held 4 bases outside the gene matches. In germline, CDR1 is LNHDA, CDR2 SQIVND (reference sequence). The CDR3 runs 14 residues. As DNA, the CDR3 is TGTGCCAGTAGCAACCTAGCGGACACCGGGGAGCTGTTTTTT. The encoded protein is CASSNLADTGELFF.

The rearrangement uses TRBV2 and TRBJ2-3; TRBD2 aligns across 7 bases. The length of the CDR3 is 15 residues. Looked up from germline, CDR1 is SNHLY and CDR2 is FYNNEI. V lost 6 bases and J lost 4; bases outside the gene matches: 10. CDR3 in amino acids: CASRVRGVFADTQYF. Here the CDR3 DNA reads TGTGCCAGCAGAGTCCGGGGGGTCTTCGCAGATACGCAGTATTTT.

The chain joins TRBV30 to TRBJ2-3; TRBD1 aligns across 10 bases. The V and J ends lost 5 bases and 1 base, in that order; junction bases with no gene match: 3. This CDR3 spans 14 amino acids. The germline CDR1 and CDR2 sequences are GTSNPN and SVGIG (reference sequence). CDR3 sequence: CAWGQGVGTDTQYF. The CDR3 region has the DNA TGTGCCTGGGGACAGGGGGTGGGCACAGATACGCAGTATTTT.

The rearrangement joins TRBV11-2 to TRBJ2-7; the D is unclear. The CDR3 is made up of 13 amino acids. CDR1 is SGHAT, CDR2 FQNNGV, per germline. The V gene lost 1 base and the J gene lost 3 bases, with 7 bases spanning the gap. CDR3 region: CASSLGADYEQYV. CDR3 nucleotide sequence: TGTGCCAGCAGCTTAGGGGCAGACTACGAGCAGTACGTC.

The J gene is TRBJ2-1, the V gene TRBV28, with TRBD2 matching 7 bases. The V gene end was trimmed by 8 bases and the J gene end by 0 bases; junction bases not matched to a gene: 10. CDR1 MDHEN and CDR2 SYDVKM come from the germline V gene. The CDR3 extends over 16 amino acids. This chain's CDR3 is CASGLGTMGSYNEQFF. In DNA, the CDR3 is TGTGCCAGCGGACTTGGGACTATGGGCTCCTACAATGAGCAGTTCTTC.

The chain couples TRBV6-2 or TRBV6-3 to TRBJ1-5; 8 bases agree with TRBD1. V was clipped by 4 bases and J by 4 bases; unmatched bases: 9. This CDR3 is built from 16 residues. Per the germline V gene, CDR1 is MNHEY and CDR2 is SVGEGT. The CDR3 nucleotides read TGTGCCAGCAGTTCCACAGGGGGTATCGGGAATCAGCCCCAGCATTTT. Encoded protein: CASSSTGGIGNQPQHF.

The chain joins TRBV29-1 to TRBJ1-2, with 9 positions matching TRBD1. The CDR3 totals 12 residues. With V trimmed by 6 bases and J by 8 bases, 7 bases remained unmatched. Per germline, CDR1 SQVTM and CDR2 ANQGSEA. The CDR3 loop is CSVTGGPGGYTF. CDR3 DNA: TGCAGCGTGACAGGGGGTCCAGGCGGCTACACCTTC.

The chain recombines TRBV9 with TRBJ1-5, with D uncertain. Looked up from germline, CDR1 is SGDLS and CDR2 is YYNGEE. The CDR3 runs 15 residues. V was cut by 4 bases and J by 4 bases, with 15 bases left in between. In DNA, the CDR3 is TGTGCCAGCAGCCCGGGAGGCCAGCTGAATCAGCCCCAGCATTTT. It codes for CASSPGGQLNQPQHF.

This chain uses TRBV28 with TRBJ2-5; 11 bases are a match to TRBD1. CDR3 length equals 15 residues. Germline V CDR1 and CDR2: MDHEN, SYDVKM. J was trimmed by 5 bases and V by 5 bases; bases with no gene match: 7. In DNA form, the CDR3 reads TGTGCCAGCAGTCGAATGGACAGGGGGCATGAGACCCAGTACTTC. This encodes CASSRMDRGHETQYF.

This clone was counted a single time. The chain uses TRBV9 and TRBJ2-2; tentative D call: TRBD2 (7 bases). Trimming took 2 bases from V and 5 from J, leaving 22 bases between them. The CDR3 length is 18 residues. Germline V gives CDR1 SGDLS, CDR2 YYNGEE. For the CDR3, the DNA is TGTGCCAGCAGCGTCGATGCTAGCGGAGAGGGGGATACCGGGGAGCTGTTTTTT. Its translation: CASSVDASGEGDTGELFF. Complete variable domain (other parts from reference TRBV9 and TRBJ2-2): DSGVTQTPKHLITATGQRVTLRCSPRSGDLSVYWYQQSLDQGLQFLIQYYNGEERAKGNILERFSAQQFPDLHSELNLSSLELGDSALYFCASSVDASGEGDTGELFFGEGSRLTVL.